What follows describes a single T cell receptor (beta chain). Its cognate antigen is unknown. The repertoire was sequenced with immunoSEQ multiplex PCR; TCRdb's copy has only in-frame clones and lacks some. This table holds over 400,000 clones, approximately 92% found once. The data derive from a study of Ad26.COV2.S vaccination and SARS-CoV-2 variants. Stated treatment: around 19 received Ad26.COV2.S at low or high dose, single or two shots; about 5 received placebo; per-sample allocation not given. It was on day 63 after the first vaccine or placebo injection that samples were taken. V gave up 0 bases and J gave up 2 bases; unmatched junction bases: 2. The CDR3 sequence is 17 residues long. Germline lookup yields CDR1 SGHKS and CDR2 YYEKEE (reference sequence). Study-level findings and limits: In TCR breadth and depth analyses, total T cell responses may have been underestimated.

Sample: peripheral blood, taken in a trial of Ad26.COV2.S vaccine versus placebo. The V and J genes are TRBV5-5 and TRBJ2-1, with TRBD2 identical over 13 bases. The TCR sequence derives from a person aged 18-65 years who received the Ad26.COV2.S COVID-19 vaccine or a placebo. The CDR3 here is CASSLAGTSGAYNEQFF. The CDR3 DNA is TGTGCCAGCAGCTTGGCCGGGACTAGCGGGGCCTACAATGAGCAGTTCTTC.